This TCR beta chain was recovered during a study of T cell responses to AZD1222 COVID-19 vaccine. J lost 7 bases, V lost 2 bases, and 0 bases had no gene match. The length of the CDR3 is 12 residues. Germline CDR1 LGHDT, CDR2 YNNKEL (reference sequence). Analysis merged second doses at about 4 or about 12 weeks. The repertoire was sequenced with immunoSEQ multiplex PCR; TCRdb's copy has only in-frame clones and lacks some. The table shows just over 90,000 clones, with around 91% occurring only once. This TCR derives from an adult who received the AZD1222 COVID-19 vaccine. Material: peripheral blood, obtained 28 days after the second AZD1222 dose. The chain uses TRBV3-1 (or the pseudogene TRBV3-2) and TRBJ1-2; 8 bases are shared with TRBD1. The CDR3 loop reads CASSQQGAGYTF. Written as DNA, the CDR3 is TGTGCCAGCAGCCAACAGGGGGCTGGCTACACCTTC.